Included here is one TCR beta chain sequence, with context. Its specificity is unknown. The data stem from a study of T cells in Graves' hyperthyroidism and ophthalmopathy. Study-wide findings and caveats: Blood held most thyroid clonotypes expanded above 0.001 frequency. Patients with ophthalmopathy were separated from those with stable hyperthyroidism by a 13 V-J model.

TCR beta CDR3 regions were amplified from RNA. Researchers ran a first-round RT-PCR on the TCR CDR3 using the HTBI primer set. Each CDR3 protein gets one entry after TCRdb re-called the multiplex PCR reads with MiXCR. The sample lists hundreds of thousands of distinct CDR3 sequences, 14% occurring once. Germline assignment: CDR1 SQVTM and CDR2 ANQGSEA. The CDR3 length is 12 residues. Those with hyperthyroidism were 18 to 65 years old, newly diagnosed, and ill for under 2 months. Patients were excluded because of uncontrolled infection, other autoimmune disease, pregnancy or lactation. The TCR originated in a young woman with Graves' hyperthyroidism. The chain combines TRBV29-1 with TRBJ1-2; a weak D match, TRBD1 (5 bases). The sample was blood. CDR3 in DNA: TGCAGTGATATACAGGCCAACTATGGCTACACCTTC. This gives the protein CSDIQANYGYTF.